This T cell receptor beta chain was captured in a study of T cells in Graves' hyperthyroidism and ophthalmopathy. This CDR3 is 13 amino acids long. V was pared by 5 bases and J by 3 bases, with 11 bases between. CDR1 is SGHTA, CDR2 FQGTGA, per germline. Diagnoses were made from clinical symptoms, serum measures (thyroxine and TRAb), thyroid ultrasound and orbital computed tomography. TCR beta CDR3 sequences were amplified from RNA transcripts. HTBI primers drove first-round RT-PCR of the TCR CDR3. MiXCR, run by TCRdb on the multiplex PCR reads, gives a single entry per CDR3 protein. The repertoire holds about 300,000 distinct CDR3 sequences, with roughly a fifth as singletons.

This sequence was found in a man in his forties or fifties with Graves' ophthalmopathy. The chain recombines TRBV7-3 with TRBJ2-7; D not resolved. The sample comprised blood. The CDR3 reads CASSRNLGYEQYF. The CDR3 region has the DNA TGTGCCAGCAGCCGAAATTTGGGCTACGAGCAGTACTTC. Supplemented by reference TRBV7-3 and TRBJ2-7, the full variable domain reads GAGVSQTPSNKVTEKGKYVELRCDPISGHTALYWYRQSLGQGPEFLIYFQGTGAADDSGLPNDRFFAVRPEGSVSTLKIQRTERGDSAVYLCASSRNLGYEQYFGPGTRLTVT.